The T cell receptor (beta chain) under discussion was sequenced for a study of T cells in Graves' hyperthyroidism and ophthalmopathy. Study overall: Any treatment followed the collection of peripheral blood at initial diagnosis.

Many counts were recorded for this clonotype. Antigen unknown. Uncontrolled infection, other autoimmune disease, pregnancy or lactation barred patients from enrollment. This sample holds PBMCs from around 9.9 ml fresh peripheral blood. This CDR3 has 13 amino acids. Trimming left V 5 bases short and J 7 bases short, with 14 bases between. The germline V gene encodes CDR1 MNHEY and CDR2 SVGAGI. Regions amplified from RNA transcripts were the TCR beta CDR3 regions. TCR CDR3 regions were first amplified by RT-PCR with HTBI primers. TCRdb passed the multiplex PCR reads through MiXCR, listing each CDR3 protein once. This sample carries some 350,000 distinct CDR3 sequences, approximately 20% of them seen once, and the ten largest clones take around 4%. Broader study findings: Most clonotypes expanded in the thyroid (above 0.001) were also present in blood.

The sequencing input was blood. This sequence was found in a woman between 18 and 29 years old with Graves' hyperthyroidism. The chain joins TRBV6-5 to TRBJ2-5; D gene ambiguous. DNA of the CDR3: TGTGCCAGCAGTCCCCTCTCGGTCGGGACCCAGTACTTC. This gives the protein CASSPLSVGTQYF.